These 24 T cell receptor beta chains originate from one sample sequenced in a study of OX40 agonist ivuxolimab in advanced cancers. TCRdb's table, derived via immunoSEQ multiplex PCR, lists solely in-frame clones and lacks some. The sample comprises 40,000 to 50,000 clones, approximately 90% of which are singletons, and under 55% rests with the top ten. The material was CD4+ or CD8+ T cells sorted from blood, obtained in a trial of the OX40 agonist ivuxolimab. Source of these receptors: an adult with an advanced solid tumor such as melanoma, head and neck, liver or kidney cancer.

The chain is built from TRBV7-9 and TRBJ2-5; 7 nucleotides line up with TRBD2. The J segment lost 7 bases and the V segment lost 4 bases, leaving 6 bases of the junction unmatched. The CDR3 has 13 residues. The germline gives CDR1 SEHNR, CDR2 FQNEAQ (reference sequence). CDR3 nucleotide sequence: TGTGCCAGCAGCTCTACTGGGGGGGGGACCCAGTACTTC. Protein sequence: CASSSTGGGTQYF. The whole variable domain, filled in from reference TRBV7-9 and TRBJ2-5, reads DTGVSQNPRHKITKRGQNVTFRCDPISEHNRLYWYRQTLGQGPEFLTYFQNEAQLEKSRLLSDRFSAERPKGSFSTLEIQRTEQGDSAMYLCASSSTGGGTQYFGPGTRLLVL.

The V call is TRBV25-1, the J call TRBJ1-1; D ambiguous. V dropped 4 bases and J dropped 1 base, with 13 bases sitting between them. Germline assignment: CDR1 MGHDK and CDR2 SYGVNS. There are 15 residues in the CDR3. The chain's CDR3 is CASSALLTENTEAFF. The DNA of the CDR3 is TGTGCCAGCAGTGCCCTACTGACCGAGAACACTGAAGCTTTCTTT.

The chain joins TRBV28 to TRBJ1-1, with D possibly being TRBD1 (5 bases). Germline V gene data show CDR1 as MDHEN and CDR2 as SYDVKM. The CDR3 covers 12 residues. CDR3 coding DNA: TGTGCGGGGGGGTACACGAACACTGAAGCTTTCTTT. This gives the protein CAGGYTNTEAFF.

This chain links TRBV7-2 with TRBJ2-3; 8 bases align to TRBD2. CDR1 is SGHTA, CDR2 FQGNSA, per germline. CDR3 length: 15 amino acids. The ends lost 5 bases at V and 2 bases at J; junction bases unmatched: 6. The DNA of the CDR3 is TGTGCCAGCAGCAATACTAGCGGCCTCACAGATACGCAGTATTTT. This translates into CASSNTSGLTDTQYF.

This chain connects TRBV5-1 to TRBJ2-3; no firm D call. Germline V gene sequence: CDR1 SGHRS, CDR2 YFSETQ. Trimming took off 0 bases at V and 0 bases at J, with 8 bases between the two ends. CDR3 size: 15 residues. The DNA of the CDR3 is TGCGCCAGCAGCTTGGAGCCTGGGAGCACAGATACGCAGTATTTT. It yields the protein CASSLEPGSTDTQYF.

This clone was observed once. This sequence joins TRBV11-1 and TRBJ1-1, with 7 bases lining up with TRBD1. Germline CDR1 SGHAT, CDR2 FQDESV (reference sequence). V lost 3 bases to trimming and J lost 1 base; unmatched junction nucleotides: 8. The CDR3 length is 16 residues. Written as DNA, the CDR3 is TGTGCCAGCAGCTTGGGGACAGAAGAATCGAACACTGAAGCTTTCTTT. It yields the protein CASSLGTEESNTEAFF.

The count of this clone is one. The V call is TRBV27, the J call TRBJ1-1; D gene uncertain. Germline values: CDR1 MNHEY, CDR2 SMNVEV (reference sequence). V lost 7 bases and J lost 0, with 9 bases in between. CDR3 length: 13 amino acids. The CDR3 region is CASNEGLNTEAFF. The CDR3 DNA follows: TGTGCCAGCAACGAGGGTTTGAACACTGAAGCTTTCTTT.

V is TRBV1 and J is TRBJ2-7; the table's D call, TRBD1, has no DNA check behind it. TRBV1 has pseudogene status. This CDR3 spans 16 amino acids. CDR3 sequence reads: CTSSQGGEDTSYEQYF. The CDR3, as DNA: TGCACCAGCAGCCAAGGCGGAGAGGACACATCCTACGAGCAGTACTTC.

V gene TRBV9 combines with J gene TRBJ2-2; D is uncertain. Germline loops: CDR1 SGDLS, CDR2 YYNGEE. V was shortened by 0 bases and J by 5 bases, with 5 bases between the two germline ends. This CDR3 contains 13 residues. CDR3 DNA sequence: TGTGCCAGCAGCGTAGAGGCGACCGGGGAGCTGTTTTTT. It yields the protein CASSVEATGELFF.

CDR3 DNA: TGTGCCAGCAGTTTGGCCCCAACAGGGGATGGCTACACCTTC. Protein product: CASSLAPTGDGYTF. The chain couples TRBV27 to TRBJ1-2; 7 bases agree with TRBD1. The ends lost 3 bases at V and 6 bases at J; junction bases unmatched: 7. Germline V gene data show CDR1 as MNHEY and CDR2 as SMNVEV (reference sequence). This CDR3 spans 14 amino acids.

The V and J genes are TRBV4-1 and TRBJ1-4, with D unresolved. The CDR3 is 15 amino acids. V lost 1 base to trimming and J lost 0 bases, with 6 bases between them. CDR1 MGHRA and CDR2 YSYEKL come from the germline V gene. The CDR3 DNA follows: TGCGCCAGCAGCCAAGGCAGTGCAACTAATGAAAAACTGTTTTTT. Amino acids: CASSQGSATNEKLFF.

The chain has TRBV7-9 and TRBJ1-5, with D possibly matching TRBD1 (6 bases). Trimming removed 5 bases from V and 0 bases from J, with 17 bases in between. This CDR3 spans 17 amino acids. The germline V gene has CDR1 SEHNR and CDR2 FQNEAQ (reference sequence). CDR3 sequence (DNA): TGTGCCAGCAGCCCCAGGGGAAGAACCTATAGCAATCAGCCCCAGCATTTT. Translation: CASSPRGRTYSNQPQHF.

This clone has more than one count but fewer than ten. This sequence joins TRBV7-9 and TRBJ1-1; D not certain. The CDR3 totals 15 residues. V was shortened by 1 base and J by 14 bases, with 23 bases between the two germline ends. The germline CDR1 and CDR2 sequences are SEHNR and FQNEAQ (reference sequence). DNA of the CDR3: TGTGCCAGCAGCTTAGAGGTATACAACTCCCCTGATTTGTTCTTT. This encodes CASSLEVYNSPDLFF.

This chain links TRBV19 with TRBJ2-7; 10 bases fit TRBD1. Per germline, CDR1 LNHDA and CDR2 SQIVND (reference sequence). The CDR3 length is 14 residues. After removal of 5 bases from V and 4 bases from J, the junction contained 5 bases not matched to a gene. CDR3 sequence reads: CASSPGDRGYEQYF. CDR3 nucleotide sequence: TGTGCCAGTAGTCCCGGGGACAGGGGATACGAGCAGTACTTC.

V usage is TRBV7-9 and J usage is TRBJ2-7; D is ambiguous. Germline V gives CDR1 SEHNR, CDR2 FQNEAQ (reference sequence). The CDR3 covers 16 residues. Trimming shortened V by 5 bases and J by 2 bases, and 19 bases separated the two germline ends. This CDR3 is CASSRFSGSPTYEQYF. The CDR3 nucleotides read TGTGCCAGCAGCCGCTTCTCGGGCTCTCCTACCTACGAGCAGTACTTC.

The gene calls are TRBV7-2 and TRBJ2-7, with D possibly matching TRBD2 (6 bases). This CDR3 has 16 amino acids. From germline, CDR1 is SGHTA and CDR2 FQGNSA. V lost 3 bases to trimming and J lost 11 bases, with 26 bases between them. The CDR3 region is CASSFYSKVEGGGEYF. DNA for the CDR3: TGTGCCAGCAGCTTCTATAGTAAGGTAGAAGGTGGAGGGGAGTACTTC.

The chain carries TRBV27 and TRBJ1-2; tentatively, D is TRBD1 (5 bases). CDR1 is MNHEY and CDR2 is SMNVEV in the germline V gene (reference sequence). The CDR3 runs 12 residues. Trimming stripped 6 bases from V and 8 bases from J, with 13 bases between. The CDR3 loop reads CASSQGGWGYTF. The CDR3 DNA reads TGTGCCAGCAGCCAGGGCGGGTGGGGCTACACCTTC.

The chain couples TRBV6-1 to TRBJ1-5; the D is unclear. This CDR3 has 14 amino acids. Trimming took 7 bases from V and 0 from J, leaving 10 bases between them. Germline lookup yields CDR1 MNHNS and CDR2 SASEGT. CDR3 DNA: TGTGCCAGCAAAGCACCCTATAGCAATCAGCCCCAGCATTTT. Translated: CASKAPYSNQPQHF.

The rearrangement joins TRBV28 to TRBJ1-6, with D tentatively TRBD1 (6 bases). Trimming stripped 5 bases from V and 6 bases from J, with 17 bases between. The CDR3 is 16 residues long. CDR1 is MDHEN, CDR2 SYDVKM, per germline. CDR3 in DNA: TGTGCCAGCAGTACTGGGACACTAGGGCCTAATTCACCCCTCCACTTT. Its translation is CASSTGTLGPNSPLHF.

There are a few counts of this clone. This chain joins TRBV6-1 and TRBJ1-2; D not resolved. Trimming left V 5 bases short and J 8 bases short, with 18 bases between. The CDR3 is made up of 14 amino acids. Germline V lookup: CDR1 MNHNS, CDR2 SASEGT. The CDR3 coding sequence is TGTGCCAGCAGTCTCTTTGGCGAGGGAGACGGCTACACCTTC. This sequence encodes CASSLFGEGDGYTF.

The chain is built from TRBV27 and TRBJ2-7; no clear D gene. Trimming took 8 bases from V and 6 from J, leaving 17 bases between them. Germline-derived CDR1 and CDR2 are MNHEY and SMNVEV (reference sequence). The CDR3 has 13 amino acids. CDR3 loop: CASGPRAFSEQYF. The CDR3, as DNA: TGTGCCAGCGGACCCCGGGCCTTCTCCGAGCAGTACTTC.

This clone was seen once. V gene TRBV28 combines with J gene TRBJ2-7; no clear D gene. Germline loops: CDR1 MDHEN, CDR2 SYDVKM. The CDR3 is 15 amino acids. Between the trimmed V and J ends, which lost 5 bases and 5 bases, there was a span of 19 bases. CDR3 region: CASSPRVTVGDEQYF. CDR3 bases: TGTGCCAGCAGTCCTCGCGTGACGGTCGGAGACGAGCAGTACTTC.

This sequence joins TRBV28 and TRBJ1-5; possibly TRBD1 for D (5 bases). The ends were cut back, 5 bases at V and 3 bases at J, with 17 bases in the middle. CDR1 MDHEN and CDR2 SYDVKM come from the germline V gene. The CDR3 is made up of 16 amino acids. CDR3: CASSPLGGELNQPQHF. The CDR3 region has the DNA TGTGCCAGCAGTCCCTTGGGGGGGGAGCTCAATCAGCCCCAGCATTTT.

This clone was counted at least ten times. The V gene is TRBV5-6, the J gene TRBJ1-2; the D is unclear. The V gene's germline CDR1 is SGHDT and CDR2 YYEEEE. This CDR3 spans 17 amino acids. Trimming pared 3 bases from V and 3 bases from J, leaving 21 bases between. The CDR3 here is CASSYSPSGIFDYGYTF. The CDR3 DNA follows: TGTGCCAGCAGCTACTCACCCTCAGGAATCTTTGACTATGGCTACACCTTC.